Each of the 14 T cell receptor beta chains below was sequenced from the same sample in a study of blood T cell repertoires in COVID-19 (dated by TCRdb to the early 2020s). The library relied on the immunoSEQ multiplex PCR assay. TCRdb obtained this table from immuneACCESS and retained in-frame rearrangements with V and J assigned. These tables miss some clones; where compared with another copy, unresolved V genes account for less than half of the shortfall, and the remainder is unexplained. The table for this sample lists 55,000 to 85,000 clones; approximately 88% of them were counted only once. The ten biggest clones cover over 4.5% of the sample. The sequenced sample was peripheral blood. Receptors originate from a human donor in a cohort sampled during active COVID-19.

The chain recombines TRBV6-6 with TRBJ2-2; D perhaps matches TRBD1 (5 bases). The CDR3 sequence is 15 residues long. Trimming pared 6 bases from V and 0 bases from J, leaving 11 bases between. Germline CDR1 is MNHNY and CDR2 is SVGAGI (reference sequence). In DNA form, the CDR3 reads TGTGCCAGCAGGAACACAGGTCCGAACACCGGGGAGCTGTTTTTT. It yields the protein CASRNTGPNTGELFF.

V usage is TRBV6-5 and J usage is TRBJ2-2; D gene unclear. Germline V gives CDR1 MNHEY, CDR2 SVGAGI. The CDR3 has 14 residues. With 3 bases removed from V and 1 base from J, the gap between germline ends came to 6 bases. The CDR3 spells CASSYVVNTGELFF. The DNA for the CDR3 is TGTGCCAGCAGTTATGTAGTGAACACCGGGGAGCTGTTTTTT.

The sample holds one count of this clone. This chain links TRBV28 with TRBJ1-1; D might be TRBD1 (6 bases). The V gene's germline CDR1 is MDHEN and CDR2 SYDVKM. V was trimmed by 10 bases and J by 7 bases, leaving 16 bases between them. This CDR3 has 12 amino acids. DNA of the CDR3: TGTGCCACCCTACGGGGGGCACTTGAAGCTTTCTTT. Protein sequence: CATLRGALEAFF. The full variable domain, its missing parts supplied by reference TRBV28 and TRBJ1-1, is DVKVTQSSRYLVKRTGEKVFLECVQDMDHENMFWYRQDPGLGLRLIYFSYDVKMKEKGDIPEGYSVSREKKERFSLILESASTNQTSMYLCATLRGALEAFFGQGTRLTVV.

The chain joins TRBV15 to TRBJ1-2; 10 nucleotides agree with TRBD1. Germline V gives CDR1 LNHNV, CDR2 YYDKDF (reference sequence). The CDR3 loop spans 16 amino acids. V trimming: 1 base; J trimming: 4 bases; junction bases outside the gene matches: 6. CDR3 sequence reads: CATSRGPGQGTYGYTF. The CDR3 DNA reads TGTGCCACCAGCAGAGGACCGGGACAGGGGACCTATGGCTACACCTTC.

V is TRBV5-1 and J is TRBJ2-1; the D gene is possibly TRBD2 (5 bases). The germline gives CDR1 SGHRS, CDR2 YFSETQ. This CDR3 has 14 residues. V gave up 4 bases and J gave up 5 bases, with 13 bases separating them. This CDR3 is CASSPRTRHNEQFF. DNA for the CDR3: TGCGCCAGCAGCCCCAGGACTCGACACAATGAGCAGTTCTTC.

The gene calls are TRBV5-6 and TRBJ1-3; no firm D call. CDR3 size: 16 residues. Between the trimmed V and J ends, which lost 0 bases and 2 bases, there was a span of 12 bases. The germline gives CDR1 SGHDT, CDR2 YYEEEE. CDR3 nucleotide sequence: TGTGCCAGCAGCTTGGGTGGACTCTCGGCTGGAAACACCATATATTTT. This translates into CASSLGGLSAGNTIYF.

This clone has only one observation. The rearrangement uses TRBV6-5 and TRBJ2-3, with D tentatively TRBD2 (7 bases). This CDR3 is built from 14 residues. The V and J ends lost 5 bases and 3 bases respectively, with 12 bases between them. The germline V gene has CDR1 MNHEY and CDR2 SVGAGI. DNA of the CDR3: TGTGCCAGCAGTAGGGGGGGAGATACAGATACGCAGTATTTT. As protein: CASSRGGDTDTQYF.

This chain joins TRBV18 and TRBJ2-5, with D possibly TRBD1 on 5 matching bases. The CDR3 is made up of 14 amino acids. Germline CDR1 is KGHSH and CDR2 is LQKENI. The ends were cut back, 3 bases at V and 0 bases at J, with 8 bases in the middle. The CDR3 sequence is CASSPAGNQETQYF. The CDR3 DNA reads TGTGCCAGCTCACCTGCAGGGAACCAAGAGACCCAGTACTTC.

The V gene is TRBV14, the J gene TRBJ2-1, with 7 bases aligning to TRBD1. Germline V lookup: CDR1 SGHDN, CDR2 FVKESK. The CDR3 extends over 17 amino acids. J lost 3 bases, V lost 1 base, and 9 bases had no gene match. This chain's CDR3 is CASSQGAGTVFYNEQFF. CDR3 sequence (DNA): TGTGCCAGCAGCCAAGGAGCCGGGACAGTATTCTACAATGAGCAGTTCTTC. Looking up the rest from reference TRBV14 and TRBJ2-1 gives the full variable domain: EAGVTQFPSHSVIEKGQTVTLRCDPISGHDNLYWYRRVMGKEIKFLLHFVKESKQDESGMPNNRFLAERTGGTYSTLKVQPAELEDSGVYFCASSQGAGTVFYNEQFFGPGTRLTVL.

The V gene is TRBV20-1, the J gene TRBJ2-1, with 7 bases fitting TRBD2. V dropped 3 bases and J dropped 4; count of bases not matched to a gene: 6. The CDR3 loop spans 14 amino acids. The germline CDR1 and CDR2 sequences are DFQATT and SNEGSKA (reference sequence). The CDR3 nucleotides read TGCAGTGCTAGTGAGGGGAGGGATTACAATGAGCAGTTCTTC. This encodes CSASEGRDYNEQFF.

This rearrangement joins TRBV2 to TRBJ2-7, with D possibly matching TRBD1 (5 bases). The V end lost 6 bases, the J end lost 4 bases, and 10 bases lay between the germline ends. Germline V lookup: CDR1 SNHLY, CDR2 FYNNEI. The CDR3 covers 12 residues. In DNA, the CDR3 is TGTGCCAGCAGCCCCAGACAGTACGAGCAGTACTTC. This sequence encodes CASSPRQYEQYF.

The chain links TRBV19 to TRBJ1-1; D remains unclear. The CDR3 has 13 amino acids. V shed 5 bases and J shed 4 bases, with 11 bases lying between them. The V gene's germline CDR1 is LNHDA and CDR2 SQIVND (reference sequence). The CDR3 nucleotides read TGTGCCAGTAGTGCGGAAGAACGCACTGAAGCTTTCTTT. Translated, it gives CASSAEERTEAFF.

The chain uses TRBV19 and TRBJ2-6; D unclear. From germline, CDR1 is LNHDA and CDR2 SQIVND (reference sequence). The V end lost 3 bases, the J end lost 1 base, and 10 bases lay between the germline ends. CDR3 length: 16 amino acids. The CDR3 DNA follows: TGTGCCAGTAGTATCCAGGAATTGTCTGGGGCCAACGTCCTGACTTTC. It yields the protein CASSIQELSGANVLTF.

The chain links TRBV5-1 to TRBJ2-7; 8 positions agree with TRBD1. The germline CDR1 and CDR2 sequences are SGHRS and YFSETQ. With 1 base clipped from V and 0 bases from J, the junction kept 3 bases outside the gene matches. The CDR3 contains 15 residues. The CDR3 nucleotides are TGCGCCAGCAGCTTGTTTCAGGGGGCCTCCTACGAGCAGTACTTC. It specifies CASSLFQGASYEQYF.